The 23 T cell receptor beta chains given below trace back to one sample, sequenced in a study of cytomegalovirus exposure and HLA in healthy donors. Researchers ran the PCR with 60 Vbeta and 13 Jbeta primers. Measured with immunoSEQ multiplex PCR; TCRdb has only the in-frame clones, and not every one. The table has 55,000 to 80,000 clones, about two thirds seen once. The specimen sequenced was PBMCs. These receptors all come from a woman in her 30s in good health and CMV-seronegative.

The chain combines TRBV27 with TRBJ2-3; D is possibly TRBD1 (5 bases). The length of the CDR3 is 17 residues. Trimming left V 5 bases short and J 0 bases short, with 18 bases between. CDR1 and CDR2 from the germline V gene are MNHEY and SMNVEV (reference sequence). CDR3 nucleotides: TGTGCCAGCAGTCCTATCCCCCAGGGCCCCAGCACAGATACGCAGTATTTT. This translates into CASSPIPQGPSTDTQYF.

CDR3 protein: CASSRPASGVQTQYF. The DNA for the CDR3 is TGTGCCAGCAGCCGGCCCGCTAGCGGGGTGCAGACCCAGTACTTC. The rearrangement joins TRBV7-2 to TRBJ2-5; TRBD2 matches 9 bases. The V segment lost 5 bases and the J segment 6 bases; nucleotides outside the gene matches: 10. The CDR3 sequence is 15 residues long. The germline V gene has CDR1 SGHTA and CDR2 FQGNSA.

This clone was counted between two and nine times. The CDR3 DNA sequence: TGTGCCAGTAGTACCTACAGGGGGGATGAAAAACTGTTTTTT. Protein sequence: CASSTYRGDEKLFF. The chain recombines TRBV19 with TRBJ1-4; 8 nucleotides match TRBD1. V gave up 4 bases and J gave up 6 bases; unmatched junction bases: 4. The germline gives CDR1 LNHDA, CDR2 SQIVND (reference sequence). The CDR3 length is 14 residues.

The V gene is TRBV19, the J gene TRBJ1-2, with 7 bases matching TRBD1. This CDR3 spans 15 amino acids. Looked up from germline, CDR1 is LNHDA and CDR2 is SQIVND (reference sequence). V trimming: 3 bases; J trimming: 4 bases; junction bases outside the gene matches: 8. The CDR3 spells CASSISGGDSYGYTF. CDR3 coding DNA: TGTGCCAGTAGTATTTCAGGGGGAGATAGCTATGGCTACACCTTC.

In DNA form, the CDR3 reads TGTGCCAGCAGTCAATCGACAGGGGCCTACGAGCAGTACTTC. Translation gives CASSQSTGAYEQYF. V usage is TRBV6-1 and J usage is TRBJ2-7; 8 bases map to TRBD1. CDR1 MNHNS and CDR2 SASEGT come from the germline V gene. This CDR3 comprises 14 residues. J was trimmed by 2 bases and V by 5 bases; bases with no gene match: 5.

This chain joins TRBV28 and TRBJ1-5, with no clear D. Between the trimmed V and J ends, which lost 4 bases and 7 bases, there was a span of 11 bases. The CDR3 totals 13 residues. Germline V gene lookup returns CDR1 MDHEN and CDR2 SYDVKM. The CDR3 region is CASSYSTGQPQHF. The CDR3 bases are TGTGCCAGCAGTTACAGCACGGGACAGCCCCAGCATTTT.

This chain connects TRBV6-4 to TRBJ1-5; 9 nucleotides align to TRBD1. This CDR3 spans 17 amino acids. Unmatched junction bases numbered 11, after V lost 4 bases and J lost 4 bases. The germline gives CDR1 MRHNA, CDR2 SNTAGT. Here the CDR3 reads CASSARTGDSRNQPQHF. CDR3 nucleotide sequence: TGTGCCAGCAGTGCCCGGACAGGGGATAGTCGTAATCAGCCCCAGCATTTT.

V usage is TRBV6-6 and J usage is TRBJ1-1, with a weak D call TRBD1 (5 bases). V was cut by 2 bases and J by 2 bases, with 9 bases left in between. The CDR3 covers 14 residues. Germline values: CDR1 MNHNY, CDR2 SVGAGI (reference sequence). The CDR3: CASSYGGGNTEAFF. The CDR3 nucleotides are TGTGCCAGCAGTTACGGGGGAGGCAACACTGAAGCTTTCTTT.

This clone was counted once. The genes are TRBV6-5 and TRBJ2-3, with D perhaps matching TRBD1 (5 bases). The CDR3 extends over 13 amino acids. V was clipped by 8 bases and J by 2 bases, with 11 bases between them. CDR1 MNHEY and CDR2 SVGAGI come from the germline V gene. CDR3 nucleotide sequence: TGTGCCAGCTTACAGGAACCCACAGATACGCAGTATTTT. Amino acid sequence: CASLQEPTDTQYF.

This clone was observed a few times. J is TRBJ1-5 and V is TRBV5-1; 9 positions match TRBD1. The ends lost 3 bases at V and 7 bases at J; junction bases unmatched: 5. The CDR3 has 14 residues. Germline V gives CDR1 SGHRS, CDR2 YFSETQ. As DNA, the CDR3 is TGCGCCAGCAGCTCCGGGACAGGGATCCAGCCCCAGCATTTT. Its protein is CASSSGTGIQPQHF.

This chain connects TRBV27 to TRBJ1-6, with D hard to call. Germline V gene sequence: CDR1 MNHEY, CDR2 SMNVEV (reference sequence). The CDR3 has 16 amino acids. The V end lost 6 bases, the J end lost 2 bases, and 14 bases lay between the germline ends. The CDR3 region has the DNA TGTGCCAGCAGGACTCGAGCCGGGACCTATAATTCACCCCTCCACTTT. As protein: CASRTRAGTYNSPLHF.

The sample holds one count of this clone. V usage is TRBV4-3 and J usage is TRBJ1-4; TRBD1 matches 7 bases. With 0 bases clipped from V and 7 bases from J, the junction kept 8 bases outside the gene matches. This CDR3 comprises 16 residues. Germline values: CDR1 LGHNA, CDR2 YSLEER. The CDR3, as DNA: TGCGCCAGCAGCCAAGATCTGGGCAGGGGGGCTGAAAAACTGTTTTTT. This gives the protein CASSQDLGRGAEKLFF.

The chain combines TRBV10-3 with TRBJ1-1, with 8 bases aligning to TRBD1. The CDR3 covers 14 residues. Germline CDR1 is ENHRY and CDR2 is SYGVKD. The V and J ends lost 8 bases and 4 bases, in that order; junction bases with no gene match: 9. Here the CDR3 DNA reads TGTGCCATCTGTCCGGGACAGGAGGGCACTGAAGCTTTCTTT. It is translated as CAICPGQEGTEAFF.

This clone came up a few times. The CDR3 nucleotides are TGTGCCAGCAGCTTCTCGGGGAACACTGAAGCTTTCTTT. Its translation: CASSFSGNTEAFF. The chain couples TRBV5-8 to TRBJ1-1; no firm D call. V dropped 2 bases and J dropped 1 base, with 6 bases sitting between them. This CDR3 has 13 residues. Germline lookup yields CDR1 SGHTS and CDR2 YDEGEE.

The CDR3 nucleotides are TGTGCCAGCAGCTTAGAAGCGGGGGCTGGCGGCTACGAGCAGTACTTC. It translates to CASSLEAGAGGYEQYF. This chain uses TRBV7-9 with TRBJ2-7; 8 bases line up with TRBD2. The germline CDR1 and CDR2 sequences are SEHNR and FQNEAQ (reference sequence). Trimming removed 1 base from V and 3 bases from J; junction bases left unmatched: 8. The CDR3 extends over 16 amino acids. Filled out from reference TRBV7-9 and TRBJ2-7, the complete variable domain reads DTGVSQNPRHKITKRGQNVTFRCDPISEHNRLYWYRQTLGQGPEFLTYFQNEAQLEKSRLLSDRFSAERPKGSFSTLEIQRTEQGDSAMYLCASSLEAGAGGYEQYFGPGTRLTVT.

The chain couples TRBV7-3 to TRBJ2-5; D perhaps matches TRBD1 (5 bases). The J call may be in error: the DNA end matches TRBJ2-7 better. CDR3 length equals 14 residues. The germline V gene has CDR1 SGHTA and CDR2 FQGTGA. CDR3 protein: CASSLGAGAYEQYF. DNA of the CDR3: TGTGCCAGCAGCTTAGGGGCCGGAGCCTACGAGCAGTACTTC.

A few counts support this clone. This chain uses TRBV28 with TRBJ2-2, with TRBD1 identical over 8 bases. The CDR3 totals 19 residues. J gave up 3 bases and V 8 bases, and 20 bases lay outside the gene matches. Germline loops: CDR1 MDHEN, CDR2 SYDVKM. The CDR3 reads CASGITGGPLSTYTGELFF. Here the CDR3 DNA reads TGTGCCAGCGGAATTACAGGGGGGCCCCTCTCCACGTACACCGGGGAGCTGTTTTTT.

This clone came up a few times. V is TRBV19 and J is TRBJ1-1, with 7 bases fitting TRBD1. The CDR3 has 14 amino acids. Germline trimming cut 3 bases from V and 5 bases from J; bases unmatched to any gene: 6. In germline, CDR1 is LNHDA, CDR2 SQIVND (reference sequence). DNA for the CDR3: TGTGCCAGTAGTATGAGGACAGGCTGGACTGAAGCTTTCTTT. Its translation is CASSMRTGWTEAFF.

V and J are TRBV13 and TRBJ1-2; 7 bases line up with TRBD1. Germline V gene sequence: CDR1 PRHDT, CDR2 FYEKMQ (reference sequence). The CDR3 covers 16 residues. The trim removed 4 bases at V and 4 bases at J, leaving 12 bases unmatched. The chain's CDR3 is CASSSPGQRLLYGYTF. CDR3 nucleotide sequence: TGTGCCAGCAGCTCGCCGGGACAGCGATTACTCTATGGCTACACCTTC. Variable domain in full (rest from reference TRBV13 and TRBJ1-2): AAGVIQSPRHLIKEKRETATLKCYPIPRHDTVYWYQQGPGQDPQFLISFYEKMQSDKGSIPDRFSAQQFSDYHSELNMSSLELGDSALYFCASSSPGQRLLYGYTFGSGTRLTVV.

The chain joins TRBV5-4 to TRBJ1-4, with 10 positions matching TRBD1. CDR1 and CDR2 (germline): SGHNT, YYREEE (reference sequence). V gave up 5 bases and J gave up 6 bases; unmatched junction bases: 4. The CDR3 runs 14 residues. CDR3 DNA sequence: TGTGCCAGCAGACGGACAGGGGGTGATGAAAAACTGTTTTTT. Translated, it gives CASRRTGGDEKLFF.

V and J are TRBV6-6 and TRBJ2-7; the D gene is possibly TRBD1 (6 bases). This CDR3 is 15 amino acids long. CDR1 is MNHNY and CDR2 is SVGAGI in the germline V gene (reference sequence). Trimming shortened V by 7 bases and J by 2 bases, and 18 bases separated the two germline ends. The CDR3 is CASNLGATSPYEQYF. DNA of the CDR3: TGTGCCAGCAACCTGGGGGCCACGTCCCCCTACGAGCAGTACTTC.

The chain couples TRBV7-2 to TRBJ1-1, with D maybe TRBD1 (5 bases). V lost 1 base, J lost 4 bases, and 10 bases lay in between. Germline loops: CDR1 SGHTA, CDR2 FQGNSA. The CDR3 consists of 14 residues. CDR3 in amino acids: CASSLDAGRTEAFF. Written as DNA, the CDR3 is TGTGCCAGCAGCTTAGATGCAGGGCGCACTGAAGCTTTCTTT.

V is TRBV6-1 and J is TRBJ2-1, with 8 bases lining up with TRBD2. This CDR3 is built from 16 residues. In germline, CDR1 is MNHNS, CDR2 SASEGT. Trimming removed 3 bases from V and 8 bases from J; junction bases left unmatched: 12. For the CDR3, the DNA is TGTGCCAGCAGTGATTGGGGCGGGGGGCGGGGGGATGAGCAGTTCTTC. Encoded protein: CASSDWGGGRGDEQFF.